A single sample gave rise to the 10 T cell receptor beta chains below, sequenced in a study of OX40 agonist ivuxolimab in advanced cancers. Sequencing was performed with immunoSEQ multiplex PCR; in TCRdb, only in-frame clones are kept and a portion is missing. The sample yields about 79,000 clones, 80% to 95% seen once. The sample in question was CD4+ or CD8+ T cells sorted from blood, obtained in a trial of the OX40 agonist ivuxolimab. These receptor sequences come from an adult with an advanced solid tumor such as melanoma, head and neck, liver or kidney cancer.

The J gene is TRBJ2-7, the V gene TRBV11-2; D uncertain. This CDR3 contains 13 residues. The ends were cut back, 6 bases at V and 2 bases at J, with 11 bases in the middle. The germline V gene encodes CDR1 SGHAT and CDR2 FQNNGV. The CDR3 here is CASRYGATYEQYF. As DNA, the CDR3 is TGTGCCAGCAGATACGGTGCCACCTACGAGCAGTACTTC. The variable domain in full, completed from reference TRBV11-2 and TRBJ2-7, reads EAGVAQSPRYKIIEKRQSVAFWCNPISGHATLYWYQQILGQGPKLLIQFQNNGVVDDSQLPKDRFSAERLKGVDSTLKIQPAKLEDSAVYLCASRYGATYEQYFGPGTRLTVT.

The chain joins TRBV27 to TRBJ1-1, with TRBD1 matching 10 bases. Germline V gene sequence: CDR1 MNHEY, CDR2 SMNVEV (reference sequence). Unmatched junction bases numbered 10, after V lost 6 bases and J lost 6 bases. There are 15 residues in the CDR3. CDR3 region: CASRARQGAVAEAFF. CDR3 in DNA: TGTGCCAGCAGGGCCAGACAGGGGGCGGTGGCTGAAGCTTTCTTT.

V and J are TRBV9 and TRBJ1-5; no firm D call. Trimming removed 5 bases from V and 0 bases from J, with 9 bases in between. The length of the CDR3 is 14 residues. Germline V gene lookup returns CDR1 SGDLS and CDR2 YYNGEE. The CDR3 region has the DNA TGTGCCAGCAGTCGTTCGGATAGCAATCAGCCCCAGCATTTT. This sequence encodes CASSRSDSNQPQHF.

The chain uses TRBV27 and TRBJ1-1; D perhaps matches TRBD1 (5 bases). There are 14 residues in the CDR3. Trimming pared 6 bases from V and 1 base from J, leaving 12 bases between. Germline V lookup: CDR1 MNHEY, CDR2 SMNVEV (reference sequence). The DNA of the CDR3 is TGTGCCAGCAGCTTAGCCGGGGGGAACACTGAAGCTTTCTTT. This codes for CASSLAGGNTEAFF.

The sample holds one count of this clone. This chain uses TRBV5-6 with TRBJ1-5, with 7 bases identical to TRBD1. CDR1 SGHDT and CDR2 YYEEEE come from the germline V gene. The J segment lost 0 bases and the V segment lost 2 bases, leaving 2 bases of the junction unmatched. There are 15 residues in the CDR3. CDR3 DNA: TGTGCCAGCAGCTTAGGGACAGCTAGCAATCAGCCCCAGCATTTT. Translated: CASSLGTASNQPQHF.

V gene TRBV7-9 combines with J gene TRBJ2-7; 7 bases are shared with TRBD2. This CDR3 region has 15 residues. Trimming removed 5 bases from V and 2 bases from J; junction bases left unmatched: 9. CDR1 is SEHNR and CDR2 is FQNEAQ in the germline V gene (reference sequence). CDR3 protein: CASSTKSGDPYEQYF. CDR3 DNA: TGTGCCAGCAGCACGAAGAGCGGGGATCCCTACGAGCAGTACTTC.

The V gene is TRBV11-2, the J gene TRBJ1-1; 9 bases are shared with TRBD1. The CDR3 is 13 residues long. The germline V gene encodes CDR1 SGHAT and CDR2 FQNNGV. V trimming: 5 bases; J trimming: 11 bases; junction bases outside the gene matches: 9. The CDR3 DNA follows: TGTGCCAGCAGCCAGCGGGACAGGGAGGGTGCTTTCTTT. This codes for CASSQRDREGAFF.

The V call is TRBV6-6, the J call TRBJ1-1; D may be TRBD1 (5 bases). The CDR3 length is 15 residues. Trimming left V 0 bases short and J 0 bases short, with 8 bases between. CDR1 and CDR2 (germline): MNHNY, SVGAGI (reference sequence). The CDR3, as DNA: TGTGCCAGCAGTTACTCGCGGGGCATGAACACTGAAGCTTTCTTT. This encodes CASSYSRGMNTEAFF.

The V gene is TRBV4-3, the J gene TRBJ1-5; the D gene is possibly TRBD1 (6 bases). The CDR3 loop spans 13 amino acids. Trimming removed 0 bases at V and 6 bases at J, with 6 bases between. Germline assignment: CDR1 LGHNA and CDR2 YSLEER. DNA of the CDR3: TGCGCCAGCAGCCAAGAGGGGGCTCAGCCCCAGCATTTT. Amino acid sequence: CASSQEGAQPQHF.

The chain uses TRBV10-3 and TRBJ2-7; 8 bases line up with TRBD1. The CDR3 contains 14 residues. The germline CDR1 and CDR2 sequences are ENHRY and SYGVKD. Unmatched junction bases numbered 8, after V lost 6 bases and J lost 4 bases. CDR3 coding DNA: TGTGCCATCAGCCTGGACAGGGAGGAATACGAGCAGTACTTC. Amino acids: CAISLDREEYEQYF.